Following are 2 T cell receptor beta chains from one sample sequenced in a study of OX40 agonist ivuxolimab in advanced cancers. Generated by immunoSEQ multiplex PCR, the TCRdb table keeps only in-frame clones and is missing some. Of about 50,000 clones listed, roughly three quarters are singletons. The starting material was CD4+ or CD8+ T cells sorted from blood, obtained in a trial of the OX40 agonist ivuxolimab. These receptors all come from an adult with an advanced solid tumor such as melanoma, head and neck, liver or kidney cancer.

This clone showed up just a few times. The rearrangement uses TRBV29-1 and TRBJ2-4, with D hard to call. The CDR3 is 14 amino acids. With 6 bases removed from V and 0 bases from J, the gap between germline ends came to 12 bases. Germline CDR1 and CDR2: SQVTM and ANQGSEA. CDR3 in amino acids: CSVQTSLAKNIQYF. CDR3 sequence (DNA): TGCAGCGTGCAGACATCCCTAGCCAAAAACATTCAGTACTTC.

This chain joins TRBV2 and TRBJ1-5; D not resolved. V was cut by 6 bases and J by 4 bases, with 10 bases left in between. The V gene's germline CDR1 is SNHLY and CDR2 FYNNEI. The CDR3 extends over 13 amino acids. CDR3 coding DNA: TGTGCCAGCAGGTTACTAGGGAATCAGCCCCAGCATTTT. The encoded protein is CASRLLGNQPQHF. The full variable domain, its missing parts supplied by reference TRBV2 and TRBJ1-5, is EPEVTQTPSHQVTQMGQEVILRCVPISNHLYFYWYRQILGQKVEFLVSFYNNEISEKSEIFDDQFSVERPDGSNFTLKIRSTKLEDSAMYFCASRLLGNQPQHFGDGTRLSIL.